The clone carrying this T cell receptor beta chain was seen only a few times. The antigen is unknown. Expressed TCRB transcripts were sequenced because the entire RNA isolate underwent reverse transcription. The data were produced by immunoSEQ multiplex PCR, yet TCRdb's version contains in-frame clones alone and is incomplete. The table has hundreds of thousands of clones, 13% to 15% seen once; the top ten hold 0.015% to 0.02%. The CDR3 consists of 17 residues. Germline V gene lookup returns CDR1 SGHNT and CDR2 YYREEE (reference sequence). After removal of 5 bases from V and 5 bases from J, the junction contained 12 bases not matched to a gene. This sample stems from a study of beta chain features in type 1 diabetes. Study-level findings and limits: Type 1 diabetes patients had VDJ junctions that carried fewer insertions and more deletions. When Type 1 diabetes patients were examined, their TCRB CDR3s proved moderately but significantly shorter in all four CD4+ subsets. The similarity of naive, central memory and Treg TCRB repertoires appeared greater among patients than among healthy donors.

Stem cell-like memory, regulatory, central memory and naive CD4+ cells were sorted via CD45RO/CCR7/CD25/CD127/CD95/CD27. Every sorted population was more than 95% pure. The specimen sequenced was naive CD4+ T cells from blood. The chain has TRBV5-4 and TRBJ2-3, with 12 bases fitting TRBD2. This clonotype was obtained from a man younger than 45 with type 1 diabetes. CDR3 sequence reads: CASRGLAGGPPGDTQYF. The CDR3 bases are TGTGCCAGCAGAGGGCTAGCGGGAGGGCCGCCCGGAGATACGCAGTATTTT.